Following are 11 T cell receptor beta chains from one sample sequenced in a study of vaccination and CD4 T cells after COVID-19. At the Johns Hopkins FTIC core, DNA taken from cultured CD4+ T cells was sequenced by way of the Oncomine TCR Beta short-read assay. TCRdb used MiXCR to reprocess the PCR reads, holding one entry per CDR3 protein. The data hold 15,000 to 20,000 distinct CDR3 sequences, with less than 60% observed a single time. Treatment here: roughly ten-day PBMC culture with coronavirus spike peptide pools or control peptides (ViraFEST assay). No antigen has been identified for these receptors. This specimen consisted of CD4+ T cells from blood, cultured in vitro, obtained after SARS-CoV-2 vaccination. Receptors originate from a human donor who had recovered from COVID-19.

This chain links TRBV6-1 with TRBJ1-1, with D possibly matching TRBD1 (6 bases). Trimming shortened V by 5 bases and J by 6 bases, and 16 bases separated the two germline ends. CDR1 and CDR2 from the germline V gene are MNHNS and SASEGT. CDR3 length: 14 residues. The CDR3 nucleotides read TGTGCCAGCAGTAAGGGGGGACGTTCGGCTGAAGCTTTCTTT. It codes for CASSKGGRSAEAFF.

This chain links TRBV11-3 with TRBJ1-2; D unresolved. This CDR3 contains 13 residues. Between the trimmed V and J ends, which lost 4 bases and 3 bases, there was a span of 9 bases. Per germline, CDR1 SGHNT and CDR2 YENEEA. The CDR3 reads CASSSPRYYGYTF. The CDR3 coding sequence is TGTGCCAGCAGCTCGCCTCGCTACTATGGCTACACCTTC.

This clonotype was recorded only once. J is TRBJ2-5 and V is TRBV25-1; the match to TRBD1 covers 10 bases. The germline CDR1 and CDR2 sequences are MGHDK and SYGVNS. The length of the CDR3 is 16 residues. The V segment lost 0 bases and the J segment 1 base; nucleotides outside the gene matches: 2. The CDR3 region has the DNA TGTGCCAGCAGTGAATATTGGGACAGGGGCCAAGAGACCCAGTACTTC. Translation gives CASSEYWDRGQETQYF.

This clonotype turned up a few times. The V call is TRBV7-8, the J call TRBJ2-1, with 12 bases lining up with TRBD2. Germline lookup yields CDR1 SGHVS and CDR2 FQNEAQ. Germline trimming cut 5 bases from V and 5 bases from J; bases unmatched to any gene: 4. This CDR3 region has 15 residues. The CDR3 loop reads CASSHRTSGNNEQFF. As DNA, the CDR3 is TGTGCCAGCAGCCATCGGACTAGCGGGAACAATGAGCAGTTCTTC.

This clonotype was observed a handful of times. V usage is TRBV6-2 or TRBV6-3 and J usage is TRBJ2-1; D possibly corresponds to TRBD1 (5 bases). The CDR3 runs 15 residues. Looked up from germline, CDR1 is MNHEY and CDR2 is SVGEGT. The V end was cut by 2 bases, the J end by 1 base, with 9 bases between. CDR3 DNA sequence: TGTGCCAGCAGTTACGGGGCAGGATCCTACAATGAGCAGTTCTTC. It encodes CASSYGAGSYNEQFF.

This chain joins TRBV19 and TRBJ1-2, with a possible D match to TRBD1 (6 bases). The germline gives CDR1 LNHDA, CDR2 SQIVND (reference sequence). This CDR3 is 12 amino acids long. V lost 3 bases, J lost 8 bases, and 10 bases lay in between. DNA for the CDR3: TGTGCCAGTAGTATTGGGGGCCGAGGCTACACCTTC. Translation gives CASSIGGRGYTF.

This rearrangement joins TRBV12-3 or TRBV12-4 to TRBJ1-1; D uncertain. CDR3 length: 15 residues. The V end lost 5 bases, the J end lost 0 bases, and 13 bases lay between the germline ends. Here the CDR3 reads CASSPTQELNTEAFF. The DNA of the CDR3 is TGTGCCAGCAGTCCAACCCAGGAACTGAACACTGAAGCTTTCTTT.

This chain links TRBV6-4 with TRBJ2-3, with no clear D. This CDR3 spans 14 amino acids. The V gene's germline CDR1 is MRHNA and CDR2 SNTAGT. V lost 8 bases to trimming and J lost 0 bases, with 12 bases between them. CDR3 nucleotides: TGTGCCAGCTCCGAATTGGCTAGCACAGATACGCAGTATTTT. Encoded protein: CASSELASTDTQYF.

This clonotype was seen a handful of times. The V call is TRBV6-1, the J call TRBJ2-5, with no clear D. The CDR3 consists of 13 residues. Germline values: CDR1 MNHNS, CDR2 SASEGT. Trimming shortened V by 6 bases and J by 7 bases, and 15 bases separated the two germline ends. CDR3 amino acids: CASSERRLRTQYF. The CDR3 nucleotides are TGTGCCAGCAGCGAGAGGCGGTTAAGGACCCAGTACTTC.

The chain is built from TRBV20-1 and TRBJ1-5; D is undetermined. Germline V CDR1 and CDR2: DFQATT, SNEGSKA (reference sequence). V lost 6 bases and J lost 7, with 22 bases in between. The CDR3 runs 15 residues. The CDR3 sequence is CSATSVRSPGQPQHF. Here the CDR3 DNA reads TGCAGTGCAACATCAGTTCGAAGCCCGGGCCAGCCCCAGCATTTT.

The chain couples TRBV2 to TRBJ1-1, with D maybe TRBD1 (5 bases). Germline lookup yields CDR1 SNHLY and CDR2 FYNNEI. Trimming removed 6 bases from V and 4 bases from J, with 15 bases in between. The CDR3 contains 14 residues. The CDR3 loop reads CASRKDTLSTEAFF. CDR3 coding DNA: TGTGCCAGCAGGAAGGACACCCTGTCCACTGAAGCTTTCTTT.